One and the same sample provided the 29 T cell receptor beta chains below, sequenced in a study of blood T cell repertoires in COVID-19. Here immunoSEQ multiplex PCR was the method, and the copy in TCRdb shows in-frame clones only, minus some. Of under 20,000 clones in the sample, 91% were seen once. Sample: peripheral blood. These receptors were collected from a human donor in a cohort sampled during active COVID-19.

This rearrangement joins TRBV7-2 to TRBJ2-1; the match to TRBD2 covers 14 bases. Germline-derived CDR1 and CDR2 are SGHTA and FQGNSA. V gave up 1 base and J gave up 7 bases; unmatched junction bases: 3. The CDR3 has 16 residues. The CDR3 region has the DNA TGTGCCAGCAGCTTAGGGACTAGCGGGAGGACGAATGAGCAGTTCTTC. It codes for CASSLGTSGRTNEQFF.

This clone was observed once. The chain employs TRBV10-3 and TRBJ1-2, with D possibly TRBD1 on 6 matching bases. The CDR3 consists of 12 residues. Trimming took 10 bases from V and 3 from J, leaving 12 bases between them. The germline CDR1 and CDR2 sequences are ENHRY and SYGVKD. The CDR3 protein is CATYRADYGYTF. The CDR3, as DNA: TGTGCCACCTACAGGGCCGACTATGGCTACACCTTC.

Regarding this clone: A read error may produce the germline difference seen at one junction end. CDR3 bases: TGTGCTAGCAGCTTAGACAGGGCTGGGGAGCAGTACTTC. Protein: CASSLDRAGEQYF. This chain links TRBV7-7 with TRBJ2-7; 7 nucleotides line up with TRBD1. Germline CDR1 reads SSHAT; CDR2 reads FNYEAQ (reference sequence). This CDR3 region has 13 residues.

This rearrangement joins TRBV10-3 to TRBJ2-3, with 8 bases identical to TRBD2. Germline CDR1 reads ENHRY; CDR2 reads SYGVKD. The CDR3 loop spans 15 amino acids. The J segment lost 2 bases and the V segment lost 3 bases, leaving 4 bases of the junction unmatched. The CDR3 spells CAISDGGGNTDTQYF. In nucleotides, the CDR3 is TGTGCCATCAGTGACGGGGGGGGGAACACAGATACGCAGTATTTT.

The V gene is TRBV5-1, the J gene TRBJ2-1, with 10 bases that match TRBD2. CDR3 length: 16 amino acids. With V trimmed by 0 bases and J by 8 bases, 8 bases remained unmatched. Germline CDR1 and CDR2: SGHRS and YFSETQ. Here the CDR3 reads CASSLGASGSKHEQFF. In DNA form, the CDR3 reads TGCGCCAGCAGCTTGGGAGCTAGCGGGAGTAAGCATGAGCAGTTCTTC.

The chain carries TRBV11-3 and TRBJ2-7; 9 nucleotides align to TRBD1. V dropped 3 bases and J dropped 2; count of bases not matched to a gene: 11. Germline CDR1 SGHNT, CDR2 YENEEA. The CDR3 loop spans 17 amino acids. CDR3 loop: CASSFRGQGKTPYEQYF. As DNA, the CDR3 is TGTGCCAGCAGCTTCCGGGGACAGGGAAAGACGCCCTACGAGCAGTACTTC.

The CDR3 DNA is TGTGCCAGCAGCTATACCGGGGGAGCTGAAGCTTTCTTT. It translates to CASSYTGGAEAFF. The chain combines TRBV11-3 with TRBJ1-1; weak D call: TRBD1 (5 bases). V shed 4 bases and J shed 6 bases, with 12 bases lying between them. From germline, CDR1 is SGHNT and CDR2 YENEEA. The CDR3 spans 13 residues. The full variable domain, in which reference TRBV11-3 and TRBJ1-1 provide the parts outside the CDR3, is EAGVVQSPRYKIIEKKQPVAFWCNPISGHNTLYWYLQNLGQGPELLIRYENEEAVDDSQLPKDRFSAERLKGVDSTLKIQPAELGDSAVYLCASSYTGGAEAFFGQGTRLTVV.

The chain employs TRBV5-1 and TRBJ1-3; D unclear. CDR1 is SGHRS and CDR2 is YFSETQ in the germline V gene. With 4 bases removed from V and 0 bases from J, the gap between germline ends came to 11 bases. This CDR3 contains 15 residues. The DNA of the CDR3 is TGCGCCAGCAGCGTCTACGGTGACTCTGGAAACACCATATATTTT. Encoded protein: CASSVYGDSGNTIYF.

The rearrangement uses TRBV11-2 and TRBJ2-7; D is uncertain. The CDR3 runs 13 residues. Trimming pared 5 bases from V and 3 bases from J, leaving 11 bases between. Germline CDR1 SGHAT, CDR2 FQNNGV. In DNA, the CDR3 is TGTGCCAGCAGCCCACACACATTCTACGAGCAGTACTTC. Its protein is CASSPHTFYEQYF.

The CDR3 nucleotides read TGTGCCAGCAGTATCCCCGGGACTAGCGGGGGGGAGCTGTTTTTT. Translation gives CASSIPGTSGGELFF. The chain joins TRBV6-5 to TRBJ2-2, with TRBD2 identical over 12 bases. The germline V gene has CDR1 MNHEY and CDR2 SVGAGI. Trimming removed 5 bases from V and 8 bases from J; junction bases left unmatched: 6. The length of the CDR3 is 15 residues.

V and J are TRBV5-6 and TRBJ2-7; D remains ambiguous. The V gene lost 0 bases and the J gene lost 1 base, with 11 bases spanning the gap. Per the germline V gene, CDR1 is SGHDT and CDR2 is YYEEEE. The length of the CDR3 is 15 residues. CDR3 residues: CASSLGPQPSYEQYF. In DNA, the CDR3 is TGTGCCAGCAGCTTGGGGCCACAGCCGTCCTACGAGCAGTACTTC.

The gene calls are TRBV7-2 and TRBJ1-2; TRBD1 agrees at 7 bases. Per germline, CDR1 SGHTA and CDR2 FQGNSA. The trim removed 5 bases at V and 8 bases at J, leaving 8 bases unmatched. The CDR3 is 13 amino acids. CDR3 sequence (DNA): TGTGCCAGCAGCCCTAACAGGGGCAAGGGCTACACCTTC. Its translation: CASSPNRGKGYTF.

With respect to this clone: At one of its ends the junction is not consistent with the germline gene, which may arise from a read error. The genes are TRBV12-3 or TRBV12-4 and TRBJ2-7; D ambiguous. The CDR3 extends over 12 amino acids. The CDR3 DNA is TGTGCCAGCAGCCTAGACTCCCACGAGCAGTACTTC. This encodes CASSLDSHEQYF.

The rearrangement joins TRBV7-8 to TRBJ1-6; D is undetermined. The germline gives CDR1 SGHVS, CDR2 FQNEAQ. The CDR3 loop spans 15 amino acids. V lost 5 bases to trimming and J lost 7 bases, with 15 bases between them. This CDR3 reads CASSPSENTNSPLHF. CDR3 sequence (DNA): TGTGCCAGCAGCCCCTCGGAGAATACAAATTCACCCCTCCACTTT.

The chain recombines TRBV19 with TRBJ2-5, with TRBD1 identical over 7 bases. Germline V gene sequence: CDR1 LNHDA, CDR2 SQIVND (reference sequence). The V and J ends lost 6 bases and 5 bases, in that order; junction bases with no gene match: 6. CDR3 size: 13 residues. CDR3 DNA: TGTGCCAGTAGGGCACAGGGGCGGGAGACCCAGTACTTC. Amino acids: CASRAQGRETQYF.

This chain links TRBV7-3 with TRBJ2-3, with D possibly matching TRBD1 (5 bases). The CDR3 has 14 amino acids. V lost 1 base to trimming and J lost 2 bases, with 7 bases between them. CDR1 is SGHTA and CDR2 is FQGTGA in the germline V gene. The CDR3 DNA follows: TGTGCCAGCAGCTTAAGTGGGGCCACAGATACGCAGTATTTT. Translating gives CASSLSGATDTQYF.

The rearrangement joins TRBV7-9 to TRBJ1-5; the D gene is possibly TRBD1 (6 bases). The length of the CDR3 is 14 residues. The germline CDR1 and CDR2 sequences are SEHNR and FQNEAQ (reference sequence). V dropped 3 bases and J dropped 0 bases, with 6 bases sitting between them. DNA of the CDR3: TGTGCCAGCAGCTTGGGACATAGCAATCAGCCCCAGCATTTT. This translates into CASSLGHSNQPQHF.

The chain links TRBV5-8 to TRBJ1-4; TRBD1 matches at 8 bases. The CDR3 contains 15 residues. V trimming: 4 bases; J trimming: 5 bases; junction bases outside the gene matches: 7. Germline CDR1 is SGHTS and CDR2 is YDEGEE. Here the CDR3 reads CASSHWTGRNEKLFF. Here the CDR3 DNA reads TGTGCCAGCAGCCACTGGACAGGGAGGAATGAAAAACTGTTTTTT.

The chain carries TRBV7-3 and TRBJ2-1; D is perhaps TRBD1 (6 bases). CDR3 length equals 14 residues. Trimming left V 6 bases short and J 4 bases short, with 13 bases between. Per the germline V gene, CDR1 is SGHTA and CDR2 is FQGTGA. The CDR3 nucleotides read TGTGCCAGCAGGACCGGGACACAATACAATGAGCAGTTCTTC. Translation gives CASRTGTQYNEQFF.

The genes are TRBV18 and TRBJ1-3, with D possibly TRBD1 on 6 matching bases. The V end was cut by 1 base, the J end by 4 bases, with 17 bases between. This CDR3 contains 17 residues. Germline V CDR1 and CDR2: KGHSH, LQKENI. The CDR3: CASSPLDSSFGGNTIYF. DNA of the CDR3: TGTGCCAGCTCACCACTGGACAGTTCGTTTGGCGGAAACACCATATATTTT.

This clone was observed once. This rearrangement joins TRBV15 to TRBJ1-1; 7 positions match TRBD1. This CDR3 comprises 15 residues. Trimming at V came to 1 base and at J to 0 bases, leaving 2 bases not matched to a gene. Looked up from germline, CDR1 is LNHNV and CDR2 is YYDKDF (reference sequence). CDR3 in amino acids: CATSRGGTVNTEAFF. CDR3 DNA: TGTGCCACCAGCAGAGGCGGGACAGTGAACACTGAAGCTTTCTTT.

V usage is TRBV2 and J usage is TRBJ2-7; 7 nucleotides align to TRBD2. V lost 3 bases to trimming and J lost 5 bases; unmatched junction nucleotides: 16. Germline V lookup: CDR1 SNHLY, CDR2 FYNNEI. The CDR3 is 17 amino acids. For the CDR3, the DNA is TGTGCCAGCAGTGAGGTTGGATGGACTAGTAGGTCCCACGAGCAGTACTTC. Translated: CASSEVGWTSRSHEQYF.

The V and J genes are TRBV6-1 and TRBJ2-1; 11 bases match TRBD2. CDR3 size: 14 residues. V dropped 3 bases and J dropped 8; count of bases not matched to a gene: 3. Germline V gives CDR1 MNHNS, CDR2 SASEGT. CDR3 region: CASSDSGGAYEQFF. CDR3 in DNA: TGTGCCAGCAGTGATAGCGGGGGGGCCTATGAGCAGTTCTTC.

Written as DNA, the CDR3 is TGTGCCAGCAGCCAAGATCGGGGTTTAAGCTCTGGAAACACCATATATTTT. It yields the protein CASSQDRGLSSGNTIYF. The V gene is TRBV3-1 (or the pseudogene TRBV3-2), the J gene TRBJ1-3; no reliable D call. In germline, CDR1 is LGHDT, CDR2 YNNKEL (reference sequence). The CDR3 spans 17 residues. V was clipped by 0 bases and J by 0 bases, with 12 bases between them.

The chain joins TRBV7-6 to TRBJ2-4; 16 nucleotides agree with TRBD2. The CDR3 loop spans 19 amino acids. The germline V gene encodes CDR1 SGHVS and CDR2 FNYEAQ. Losses at the gene ends were 5 bases for V and 1 base for J; bases not matched to a gene: 8. CDR3 amino acids: CASSPGLAGGVSAKNIQYF. The DNA for the CDR3 is TGTGCCAGCAGCCCGGGACTAGCGGGAGGGGTTTCGGCCAAAAACATTCAGTACTTC.

This clone is a singleton in its sample. V is TRBV11-2 and J is TRBJ2-2; D unresolved. There are 13 residues in the CDR3. V was pared by 0 bases and J by 7 bases, with 6 bases between. The germline V gene encodes CDR1 SGHAT and CDR2 FQNNGV. CDR3 loop: CASSLETGGELFF. DNA of the CDR3: TGTGCCAGCAGCTTAGAAACTGGCGGGGAGCTGTTTTTT.

The chain uses TRBV7-8 and TRBJ2-7; D remains unclear. From germline, CDR1 is SGHVS and CDR2 FQNEAQ. V lost 1 base and J lost 4, with 17 bases in between. The CDR3 is 16 amino acids. Here the CDR3 DNA reads TGTGCCAGCAGCTTAGGGTCGTTGTTACAGTTTTACGAGCAGTACTTC. The encoded protein is CASSLGSLLQFYEQYF.

The V call is TRBV14, the J call TRBJ2-2, with 10 bases matching TRBD2. With 3 bases clipped from V and 6 bases from J, the junction kept 4 bases outside the gene matches. CDR1 and CDR2 from the germline V gene are SGHDN and FVKESK. This CDR3 is built from 15 residues. The CDR3: CASSHPSGRAGELFF. CDR3 nucleotides: TGTGCCAGCAGCCATCCTAGCGGGAGAGCCGGGGAGCTGTTTTTT.

The V and J genes are TRBV7-9 and TRBJ1-2; TRBD1 matches at 9 bases. The ends lost 5 bases at V and 8 bases at J; junction bases unmatched: 6. Germline CDR1 is SEHNR and CDR2 is FQNEAQ (reference sequence). There are 13 residues in the CDR3. DNA for the CDR3: TGTGCCAGCAGCCTGGGACAGGGCAGCGGCTACACCTTC. As protein: CASSLGQGSGYTF. The full variable domain, completed using reference TRBV7-9 and TRBJ1-2, is DTGVSQNPRHKITKRGQNVTFRCDPISEHNRLYWYRQTLGQGPEFLTYFQNEAQLEKSRLLSDRFSAERPKGSFSTLEIQRTEQGDSAMYLCASSLGQGSGYTFGSGTRLTVV.